Following are 15 T cell receptor beta chains from one sample sequenced in a study of T cells in Graves' hyperthyroidism and ophthalmopathy. Researchers amplified the TCR beta CDR3 regions from RNA transcripts. The study used the HTBI primer set for a first-round RT-PCR of the TCR CDR3. TCRdb re-called the multiplex PCR reads through MiXCR, storing one row per CDR3 protein. The data contain 550,000 to 850,000 distinct CDR3 sequences, 18% of them singletons. The specimen sequenced was blood. Receptors were obtained from a woman aged 45-65 years with Graves' hyperthyroidism that later progressed to Graves' ophthalmopathy.

The chain uses TRBV5-1 and TRBJ1-1; no firm D call. V was clipped by 5 bases and J by 0 bases, with 11 bases between them. Per the germline V gene, CDR1 is SGHRS and CDR2 is YFSETQ. This CDR3 spans 14 amino acids. CDR3 coding DNA: TGCGCCAGCAGGTATGTAGGGATGAACACTGAAGCTTTCTTT. This sequence encodes CASRYVGMNTEAFF.

The gene calls are TRBV20-1 and TRBJ1-1, with D maybe TRBD1 (5 bases). V shed 6 bases and J shed 2 bases, with 13 bases lying between them. The CDR3 is 13 amino acids. The germline V gene has CDR1 DFQATT and CDR2 SNEGSKA (reference sequence). The CDR3 region is CSAKTDLNTEAFF. The CDR3 DNA reads TGCAGTGCAAAGACAGACCTAAACACTGAAGCTTTCTTT.

This clonotype was seen repeatedly, ten times or more. The rearrangement joins TRBV20-1 to TRBJ1-2, with 10 bases lining up with TRBD1. V lost 6 bases to trimming and J lost 7 bases; unmatched junction nucleotides: 8. CDR1 and CDR2 (germline): DFQATT, SNEGSKA (reference sequence). CDR3 length: 13 residues. For the CDR3, the DNA is TGCAGTGCCCGGGACAGGGGATCGGTTGGCTACACCTTC. It encodes CSARDRGSVGYTF.

This clonotype turned up a few times. V is TRBV12-3 or TRBV12-4 and J is TRBJ2-7; D might be TRBD1 or TRBD2, each matching 5 bases. Trimming cost V 4 bases and J 0 bases, with 10 bases left between them. The CDR3 loop spans 14 amino acids. Here the CDR3 DNA reads TGTGCCAGCAGTTGGGACGGACGCTCCTACGAGCAGTACTTC. It specifies CASSWDGRSYEQYF.

In this sample, this clonotype turned up a few times. The chain links TRBV5-1 to TRBJ2-3; 16 bases match TRBD2. Trimming took 5 bases from V and 4 from J; bases not matched to a gene: 4. The CDR3 runs to 16 residues. Looked up from germline, CDR1 is SGHRS and CDR2 is YFSETQ. CDR3 coding DNA: TGCGCCAGCAGGGGACTAGCGGGGGGGTCTGCAGATACGCAGTATTTT. Translation gives CASRGLAGGSADTQYF.

The chain couples TRBV20-1 to TRBJ1-1; D is uncertain. V lost 6 bases and J 1 base, leaving 12 bases between the germline ends. The CDR3 has 13 amino acids. Germline CDR1 reads DFQATT; CDR2 reads SNEGSKA (reference sequence). The CDR3 nucleotides read TGCAGTGCGGAAAAGCGCGGGAACACTGAAGCTTTCTTT. This translates into CSAEKRGNTEAFF.

About this clonotype: One end of the junction varies from germline; a read error may be responsible. This chain links TRBV10-3 with TRBJ2-7; D is unresolved. This CDR3 is 15 amino acids long. Germline CDR1 and CDR2: ENHRY and SYGVKD. The CDR3 nucleotides are TGTGCCGTCAGTGAGTCTGGCCCGGAAAGCTACGAGCAGTACTTC. It yields the protein CAVSESGPESYEQYF.

This clonotype occurred many times. The chain has TRBV20-1 and TRBJ2-5; D may be TRBD2 (6 bases). Deletions cut 5 bases from V and 0 bases from J, with 7 bases between. This CDR3 region has 12 residues. Looked up from germline, CDR1 is DFQATT and CDR2 is SNEGSKA (reference sequence). The CDR3 DNA reads TGCAGTGCTGGGGGGTACCAAGAGACCCAGTACTTC. This codes for CSAGGYQETQYF.

The rearrangement uses TRBV29-1 and TRBJ1-6; 10 bases are shared with TRBD1. This CDR3 has 15 amino acids. Germline V gene sequence: CDR1 SQVTM, CDR2 ANQGSEA. V shed 4 bases and J 6 bases; nucleotides not matched to a gene: 6. In DNA, the CDR3 is TGCAGCGTTGGAGAGACAGGGGGCAGTAATTCACCCCTCCACTTT. Translating gives CSVGETGGSNSPLHF.

V gene TRBV2 combines with J gene TRBJ2-1; D might be TRBD1 (5 bases). Germline V gene data show CDR1 as SNHLY and CDR2 as FYNNEI. The CDR3 is 16 amino acids. V was shortened by 4 bases and J by 2 bases, with 15 bases between the two germline ends. CDR3 sequence reads: CASSAWGDRTYNEQFF. The CDR3 coding sequence is TGTGCCAGCAGTGCCTGGGGCGACCGGACCTACAATGAGCAGTTCTTC.

The V call is TRBV19, the J call TRBJ1-1; D remains unclear. The length of the CDR3 is 13 residues. Germline-derived CDR1 and CDR2 are LNHDA and SQIVND (reference sequence). V lost 7 bases and J 4 bases, leaving 13 bases between the germline ends. The CDR3, as DNA: TGTGCCAGTACCTTTGGCAGGTTCACTGAAGCTTTCTTT. Its protein product is CASTFGRFTEAFF.

The sample holds many counts of this clonotype. This chain's CDR3 is CASSAGQGDEQFF. CDR3 DNA: TGTGCCAGCAGCGCCGGACAGGGGGATGAGCAGTTCTTC. The J gene is TRBJ2-1, the V gene TRBV11-2; 10 bases match TRBD1. The CDR3 is made up of 13 amino acids. V gave up 5 bases and J gave up 8 bases; unmatched junction bases: 3. Germline loops: CDR1 SGHAT, CDR2 FQNNGV.

This clonotype turned up a few times. V gene TRBV19 combines with J gene TRBJ1-2, with TRBD1 as a possible D gene (5 bases). Between the trimmed V and J ends, which lost 7 bases and 4 bases, there was a span of 16 bases. CDR1 is LNHDA, CDR2 SQIVND, per germline (reference sequence). This CDR3 spans 14 amino acids. The CDR3 reads CASTPLAGTYGYTF. CDR3 nucleotides: TGTGCCAGTACCCCCCTTGCAGGGACCTATGGCTACACCTTC.

The chain employs TRBV27 and TRBJ2-5; D is possibly TRBD2 (7 bases). Per the germline V gene, CDR1 is MNHEY and CDR2 is SMNVEV (reference sequence). Trimming took off 5 bases at V and 5 bases at J, with 21 bases between the two ends. The CDR3 runs to 16 residues. The CDR3 is CASSVIGGGGRETQYF. The CDR3 DNA sequence: TGTGCCAGCAGTGTGATTGGAGGGGGGGGGCGGGAGACCCAGTACTTC.

The chain couples TRBV10-1 to TRBJ2-3, with 9 bases that match TRBD1. This CDR3 is 16 amino acids long. CDR1 is WNHNN and CDR2 is SYGVQD in the germline V gene (reference sequence). The V and J ends lost 6 bases and 2 bases, in that order; junction bases with no gene match: 9. Written as DNA, the CDR3 is TGCGCCAGCAGCGAGACCGGGACAGGGAACACAGATACGCAGTATTTT. Protein product: CASSETGTGNTDTQYF.